This TCR beta chain was recorded in a study of T cells in Graves' hyperthyroidism and ophthalmopathy. This clonotype was detected a few times. Its antigen is unknown. PBMCs stemmed from around 10 ml fresh peripheral blood. Amplified regions were TCR beta CDR3 sequences from RNA transcripts. An initial round of RT-PCR targeting the TCR CDR3 relied on the HTBI primer set. TCRdb called the multiplex PCR reads again in MiXCR, with one record for every CDR3 protein. The table shows more than 550,000 distinct CDR3 sequences, with around 15% occurring only once. Germline CDR1 is SGHRS and CDR2 is YFSETQ. The V end lost 0 bases, the J end lost 5 bases, and 11 bases lay between the germline ends. This CDR3 is built from 14 residues. General observations from the study: Prediction of ophthalmopathy progression came a median 6.5 months pre-onset. The blood repertoire included most of the expanded thyroid clonotypes above 0.001.

The genes are TRBV5-1 and TRBJ2-5; D not resolved. The TCR was taken from a man aged 45-65 years with Graves' hyperthyroidism. Sample: blood. The CDR3 DNA sequence: TGCGCCAGCAGCTTGGCCCCGGGCCGGGAGACCCAGTACTTC. It encodes CASSLAPGRETQYF.